Each of the 8 T cell receptor beta chains below was sequenced from the same sample in a study of blood T cell repertoires in COVID-19 (dated by TCRdb to the early 2020s). To prepare the library, the immunoSEQ multiplex PCR assay was applied. TCRdb re-hosts the immuneACCESS table, in-frame sequences only. Its copies lack some clones; in the studies checked, an unresolved V gene accounts for under half of them, and the cause for the rest is not known. In this sample the table shows about 310,000 clones, about nine tenths of which occur a single time. The ten most abundant clones make up over 9% of the sample. The sample comprised PBMCs or T cells enriched from blood (not recorded which). These receptors were collected from a middle-aged woman who had recovered from COVID-19.

The chain carries TRBV6-5 and TRBJ2-4, with 9 bases lining up with TRBD1. V lost 6 bases to trimming and J lost 1 base; unmatched junction nucleotides: 4. This CDR3 spans 15 amino acids. The germline V gene has CDR1 MNHEY and CDR2 SVGAGI. The CDR3 region is CASRTGGLAKNIQYF. The CDR3 coding sequence is TGTGCCAGCAGAACAGGGGGCTTGGCCAAAAACATTCAGTACTTC.

The J gene is TRBJ2-4, the V gene TRBV28, with a weak D call TRBD2 (5 bases). Germline CDR1 is MDHEN and CDR2 is SYDVKM. The V and J ends lost 4 bases and 1 base respectively, with 14 bases between them. This CDR3 region has 16 residues. In DNA, the CDR3 is TGTGCCAGCAGTTCCTCGGCCGGACTGGCCAAAAACATTCAGTACTTC. Translating it yields CASSSSAGLAKNIQYF.

This chain joins TRBV29-1 and TRBJ2-1, with 16 bases that match TRBD2. The CDR3 length is 17 residues. V lost 5 bases and J lost 1; bases outside the gene matches: 5. Germline values: CDR1 SQVTM, CDR2 ANQGSEA. The CDR3 spells CSVPGLAGGGSYNEQFF. The CDR3 nucleotides read TGCAGCGTTCCGGGACTAGCGGGAGGGGGGTCCTACAATGAGCAGTTCTTC.

The rearrangement uses TRBV5-4 and TRBJ2-7; the match to TRBD2 covers 10 bases. V trimming: 0 bases; J trimming: 2 bases; junction bases outside the gene matches: 8. CDR3 length: 17 amino acids. Germline lookup yields CDR1 SGHNT and CDR2 YYREEE (reference sequence). CDR3 region: CASSLAPSGGSPYEQYF. CDR3 in DNA: TGTGCCAGCAGCTTGGCCCCTAGCGGGGGATCCCCCTACGAGCAGTACTTC.

The chain combines TRBV6-5 with TRBJ1-1, with D possibly matching TRBD1 (5 bases). This CDR3 has 15 amino acids. CDR1 and CDR2 from the germline V gene are MNHEY and SVGAGI. V was trimmed by 2 bases and J by 4 bases, leaving 14 bases between them. The CDR3 region has the DNA TGTGCCAGCAGTTACACGGTCCAGGGAACCACTGAAGCTTTCTTT. Amino acids: CASSYTVQGTTEAFF.

The chain uses TRBV3-1 (or the pseudogene TRBV3-2) and TRBJ2-2; possible D gene TRBD1, 6 bases. Germline loops: CDR1 LGHDT, CDR2 YNNKEL (reference sequence). Trimming stripped 4 bases from V and 3 bases from J, with 12 bases between. This CDR3 spans 15 amino acids. CDR3 sequence (DNA): TGTGCCAGCAGCCGTACAGGGCGCGACACCGGGGAGCTGTTTTTT. Protein product: CASSRTGRDTGELFF.

The chain links TRBV7-9 to TRBJ2-3; 10 nucleotides agree with TRBD2. Trimming cost V 10 bases and J 1 base; bases outside gene matches: 11. The CDR3 length is 16 residues. The germline CDR1 and CDR2 sequences are SEHNR and FQNEAQ (reference sequence). The DNA for the CDR3 is TGTGCCATCGGGCTAGCGGGAGCCGGGCGCACAGATACGCAGTATTTT. Protein: CAIGLAGAGRTDTQYF.

The rearrangement links TRBV19 to TRBJ2-3; D gene ambiguous. Trimming stripped 1 base from V and 0 bases from J, with 11 bases between. The CDR3 has 16 residues. The V gene's germline CDR1 is LNHDA and CDR2 SQIVND (reference sequence). As DNA, the CDR3 is TGTGCCAGTAGTATAGCCCTCACTTCTAGCACAGATACGCAGTATTTT. Translating it yields CASSIALTSSTDTQYF.